The T cell receptor beta chain described here comes from a study of blood T cell repertoires in COVID-19. In the original analysis: Amplification from reference gene primers served as the basis for estimated nucleated cell counts. The data were produced by immunoSEQ multiplex PCR, yet TCRdb's version contains in-frame clones alone and is incomplete. V and J calls and clone size follow that table, whereas D and trimming were derived from the DNA. The sample lists about 280,000 clones, roughly 89% occurring once. Researchers sorted participants into cohorts using their self-reported clinical history. V was pared by 5 bases and J by 4 bases, with 10 bases of the junction left unmatched. The germline V gene has CDR1 SGHTA and CDR2 FQGNSA. The CDR3 is 15 amino acids.

This TCR derives from a woman aged 18 to 35 with acute COVID-19. Sequences were obtained from PBMCs or T cells enriched from blood (not recorded which). The rearrangement joins TRBV7-2 to TRBJ2-7; 8 nucleotides match TRBD1. The CDR3 loop reads CASSAAGQVAYEQYF. The DNA of the CDR3 is TGTGCCAGCAGCGCCGCGGGACAGGTCGCATACGAGCAGTACTTC.